The entry below gives a single T cell receptor beta chain sequence along with its context. Its antigen target is currently unknown. Per-nucleotide qualities are absent, and no much larger clonotype sits a single base away. According to the study, the label for this sample's treatment or condition signals: allogeneic hematopoietic cell transplantation with graft depleted of TCRalphabeta T cells and CD19 B cells. Transplant recipients were children who received TCRalphabeta/CD19-depleted allogeneic hematopoietic cell grafts. Preparation of the library involved PCR. The sample was run on an Illumina HiSeq 2500. TCR libraries were prepared with molecular barcoding, using unique molecular identifiers to normalize TCRbeta repertoire quantification. Starting from the raw public reads, TCRdb applied fastp trimming at Q25, assembled clones with MiXCR and retained in-frame beta chains. Entries are consolidated by CDR3 protein sequence, retaining the most common genes and DNA. The sample table shows approximately 85,000 distinct CDR3 sequences, and roughly an eighth are seen once. About 26% of the sample lies in the top ten.

The data belong to a study of T-cell reconstitution after alpha-beta-depleted transplantation in children (dated by TCRdb to between 2015 and 2016). For context, the study as a whole: T-cell immune reconstitution after TCRalphabeta/CD19-depleted allogeneic hematopoietic cell transplantation in children was quantitatively tracked in the study by means of TCR repertoire profiling.

Broad study findings and their caveats: In some patients, high TCRbeta diversity at day 60 was attributed to recipient T cells and intrathymic progenitors that had survived conditioning. Hyperexpanded clone frequencies declined over subsequent months; after one year, T-cell counts and TCRbeta diversity were mostly attributed to newly produced T cells. About two months after transplant, the apparently early recovery of alphabetaT-cell counts reportedly depended on just several hundred clones that had expanded rapidly and came from non-depleted graft cells.

The germline V gene (reference sequence) supplies CDR1 GTSNPN and CDR2 SVGIG. The CDR3 measures 15 amino acids from cysteine to phenylalanine. CDR3 DNA only is kept here, 45 bases in frame from base 1. The sequence came from a male patient under 10 years old who had a stem cell transplant for acute lymphoblastic leukemia, so the T cells may come from the graft donor. The sequence links TRBV30 to TRBJ2-7, with the D segment possibly TRBD1 or TRBD2, each aligning over 5 bases. This sample comprised PBMCs, mostly from graft donor cells, obtained 180 days after TCRalphabeta/CD19-depleted stem cell transplant. The sequenced DNA is TGTTCCACTGAGAGGGGAAAGGGGATAAGGAACGAGCAGTACTTC. This sequence encodes CSTERGKGIRNEQYF.